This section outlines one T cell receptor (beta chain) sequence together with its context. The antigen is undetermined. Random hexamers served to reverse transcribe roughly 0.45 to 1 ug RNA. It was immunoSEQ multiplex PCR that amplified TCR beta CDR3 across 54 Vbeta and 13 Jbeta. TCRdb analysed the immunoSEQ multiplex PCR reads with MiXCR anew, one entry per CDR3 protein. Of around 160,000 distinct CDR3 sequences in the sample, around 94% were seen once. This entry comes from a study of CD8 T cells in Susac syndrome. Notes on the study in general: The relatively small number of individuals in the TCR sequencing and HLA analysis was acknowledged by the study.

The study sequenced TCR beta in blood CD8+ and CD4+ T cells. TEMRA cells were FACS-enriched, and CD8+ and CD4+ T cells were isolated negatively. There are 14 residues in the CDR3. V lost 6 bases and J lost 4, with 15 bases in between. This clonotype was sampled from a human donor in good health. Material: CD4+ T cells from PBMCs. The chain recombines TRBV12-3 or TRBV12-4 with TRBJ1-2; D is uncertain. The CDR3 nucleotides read TGTGCCAGCAGGACTCTCGATGCCCCCTATGGCTACACCTTC. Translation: CASRTLDAPYGYTF.